These 28 T cell receptor beta chains were sequenced from one sample in a study of type 1 and type 2 diabetes patients. Genomic DNA was the PCR template. Multiplex PCR with 30 forward and 13 reverse primers amplified the TCR beta CDR3. Each CDR3 protein is one row after TCRdb ran MiXCR on the multiplex PCR reads. The sample shows under 300,000 distinct CDR3 sequences, approximately 50% of them seen only once. The sequencing sample was made of peripheral blood mononuclear cells (PBMCs). Every receptor here comes from a man aged 18 to 29 with type 2 diabetes.

This clonotype was detected ten times or more. V gene TRBV15 combines with J gene TRBJ2-1; TRBD2 agrees at 7 bases. CDR1 and CDR2 (germline): LNHNV, YYDKDF (reference sequence). The trim removed 6 bases at V and 6 bases at J, leaving 8 bases unmatched. The CDR3 runs 14 residues. In DNA, the CDR3 is TGTGCCACCAGTAGGGACTATGGATCCAATGAGCAGTTCTTC. Protein: CATSRDYGSNEQFF.

The CDR3 nucleotides are TGTGCCAGCATATCTCCGGGACAGGGATACGAGCAGTACTTC. Translating gives CASISPGQGYEQYF. The rearrangement links TRBV28 to TRBJ2-7; the match to TRBD1 covers 9 bases. Germline CDR1 and CDR2: MDHEN and SYDVKM. The CDR3 is 14 amino acids. V lost 7 bases to trimming and J lost 4 bases; unmatched junction nucleotides: 8.

CDR3 amino acids: CASRRQGGIGGYTF. The CDR3 DNA sequence: TGTGCCAGCAGACGACAGGGTGGGATTGGGGGCTACACCTTC. This rearrangement joins TRBV14 to TRBJ1-2; TRBD1 aligns across 7 bases. V trimming: 6 bases; J trimming: 8 bases; junction bases outside the gene matches: 12. This CDR3 has 14 residues. Germline assignment: CDR1 SGHDN and CDR2 FVKESK.

This clonotype turned up a few times. The chain carries TRBV7-3 and TRBJ2-7; perhaps TRBD2 as D (5 bases). Trimming cost V 6 bases and J 0 bases, with 27 bases left between them. The CDR3 length is 19 residues. From germline, CDR1 is SGHTA and CDR2 FQGTGA. CDR3 sequence (DNA): TGTGCCAGCAGACCTAGACTAACGCAAGCTCCTACGGCCTCCTACGAGCAGTACTTC. It encodes CASRPRLTQAPTASYEQYF.

This rearrangement joins TRBV19 to TRBJ1-3, with a tentative D call TRBD1 (6 bases). Per germline, CDR1 LNHDA and CDR2 SQIVND (reference sequence). Deletions cut 7 bases from V and 2 bases from J, with 15 bases between. The CDR3 length is 15 residues. For the CDR3, the DNA is TGTGCCAGTACGCAGGGACAAATTACTGGAAACACCATATATTTT. It specifies CASTQGQITGNTIYF.

As to this clonotype: One end of the junction varies from germline; a read error may be responsible. This chain links TRBV13 with TRBJ2-3; D may be TRBD2 (6 bases). The CDR3 is 16 residues long. Germline assignment: CDR1 PRHDT and CDR2 FYEKMQ (reference sequence). The CDR3 bases are TGTGCCAACAGCTTACTTGGTAGCGGTAGCACAGATACGCAGTATTTT. It specifies CANSLLGSGSTDTQYF.

The J gene is TRBJ1-1, the V gene TRBV5-1, with D possibly TRBD1 on 6 matching bases. Germline lookup yields CDR1 SGHRS and CDR2 YFSETQ. The CDR3 runs to 14 residues. The V and J ends lost 0 bases and 6 bases respectively, with 12 bases between them. The CDR3 nucleotides read TGCGCCAGCAGCTTGGGGACAGACGCGTCTGAAGCTTTCTTT. Translating gives CASSLGTDASEAFF.

V usage is TRBV24-1 and J usage is TRBJ1-2; D is possibly TRBD1 (5 bases). The CDR3 spans 14 residues. Germline V gene data show CDR1 as KGHDR and CDR2 as SFDVKD. Trimming took off 6 bases at V and 6 bases at J, with 16 bases between the two ends. Here the CDR3 reads CATSNRGTTHGYTF. The CDR3 nucleotides read TGTGCCACCAGTAACCGGGGGACCACCCATGGCTACACCTTC.

This clonotype was counted between two and nine times. In DNA form, the CDR3 reads TGTGCCAGCAGTGAATTCTCCGAGGGAGGCTATGGCTACACCTTC. It encodes CASSEFSEGGYGYTF. The rearrangement joins TRBV2 to TRBJ1-2; no firm D call. V lost 2 bases and J 4 bases, leaving 14 bases between the germline ends. The CDR3 has 15 amino acids. Looked up from germline, CDR1 is SNHLY and CDR2 is FYNNEI.

The V gene is TRBV4-1, the J gene TRBJ2-1; the D gene is possibly TRBD2 (6 bases). This CDR3 comprises 15 residues. V dropped 3 bases and J dropped 1 base, with 10 bases sitting between them. The germline V gene encodes CDR1 MGHRA and CDR2 YSYEKL. The CDR3 DNA follows: TGCGCCAGCAGCCAGAGCGCGGGGTCCTACAATGAGCAGTTCTTC. Residues: CASSQSAGSYNEQFF.

The rearrangement uses TRBV28 and TRBJ1-3; the D gene is possibly TRBD1 (5 bases). The CDR3 has 14 residues. Germline V gene data show CDR1 as MDHEN and CDR2 as SYDVKM. The V end lost 8 bases, the J end lost 0 bases, and 11 bases lay between the germline ends. The CDR3 DNA sequence: TGTGCCAGCGGGACGTATAGCTCTGGAAACACCATATATTTT. Its protein is CASGTYSSGNTIYF.

This clonotype has only a few counts. The genes are TRBV11-2 and TRBJ1-2; D call uncertain. The V gene lost 3 bases and the J gene lost 8 bases, with 13 bases spanning the gap. Germline V gene sequence: CDR1 SGHAT, CDR2 FQNNGV. There are 13 residues in the CDR3. The CDR3 DNA reads TGTGCCAGCAGCTTTGGTAGATCCTACGGCTACACCTTC. Its translation is CASSFGRSYGYTF.

The V and J genes are TRBV20-1 and TRBJ2-7; 8 nucleotides align to TRBD1. This CDR3 spans 14 amino acids. The V and J ends lost 4 bases and 3 bases, in that order; junction bases with no gene match: 8. Per the germline V gene, CDR1 is DFQATT and CDR2 is SNEGSKA (reference sequence). CDR3 residues: CSAIPGGFDYEQYF. CDR3 in DNA: TGCAGTGCTATACCAGGGGGCTTCGACTACGAGCAGTACTTC.

This clonotype occurred a few times. The rearrangement joins TRBV4-1 to TRBJ2-7; 11 bases are a match to TRBD2. The CDR3 consists of 16 residues. V lost 3 bases to trimming and J lost 1 base; unmatched junction nucleotides: 5. The germline V gene encodes CDR1 MGHRA and CDR2 YSYEKL. The chain's CDR3 is CASSQVLAGGSYEQYF. The CDR3 DNA is TGCGCCAGCAGCCAGGTCTTAGCGGGAGGGTCCTACGAGCAGTACTTC.

This clonotype showed up many times. The chain links TRBV2 to TRBJ1-1; no clear D gene. This CDR3 is 14 amino acids long. V was pared by 7 bases and J by 5 bases, with 17 bases between. Germline CDR1 reads SNHLY; CDR2 reads FYNNEI. The DNA of the CDR3 is TGTGCCAGCATCCGGGGTGACTTTGGGACTGAAGCTTTCTTT. Translating gives CASIRGDFGTEAFF.

The chain employs TRBV7-2 and TRBJ1-4; D is unclear. Germline-derived CDR1 and CDR2 are SGHTA and FQGNSA. The CDR3 length is 13 residues. Trimming took off 5 bases at V and 0 bases at J, with 4 bases between the two ends. DNA of the CDR3: TGTGCCAGCAGCCTTTCAACTAATGAAAAACTGTTTTTT. Translating it yields CASSLSTNEKLFF.

This clonotype was recorded a few times. The rearrangement joins TRBV7-2 to TRBJ1-2; D is undetermined. This CDR3 has 10 amino acids. CDR1 SGHTA and CDR2 FQGNSA come from the germline V gene. The CDR3, as DNA: TGTGTCAAAAACCCTTGGGGCTACACCTTC. This gives the protein CVKNPWGYTF. Looking up the rest from reference TRBV7-2 and TRBJ1-2 gives the full variable domain: GAGVSQSPSNKVTEKGKDVELRCDPISGHTALYWYRQSLGQGLEFLIYFQGNSAPDKSGLPSDRFSAERTGGSVSTLTIQRTQQEDSAVYLCVKNPWGYTFGSGTRLTVV.

This chain joins TRBV2 and TRBJ2-7; 7 bases match TRBD2. The CDR3 length is 15 residues. V lost 6 bases and J lost 0; bases outside the gene matches: 8. Germline loops: CDR1 SNHLY, CDR2 FYNNEI. The CDR3 DNA reads as TGTGCCAGCAGCCCCAGCGGGGCAATCTCCTACGAGCAGTACTTC. Translated, it gives CASSPSGAISYEQYF.

This clonotype was detected a few times. The chain employs TRBV20-1 and TRBJ2-5, with 9 positions matching TRBD1. Per germline, CDR1 DFQATT and CDR2 SNEGSKA (reference sequence). This CDR3 spans 15 amino acids. V lost 6 bases, J lost 4 bases, and 12 bases stayed unmatched. The CDR3 loop is CSANTGQGRGETQYF. The CDR3, as DNA: TGCAGTGCCAACACGGGACAGGGAAGGGGAGAGACCCAGTACTTC.

This chain uses TRBV18 with TRBJ1-1, with a possible D match to TRBD1 (5 bases). The CDR3 spans 13 residues. The germline V gene has CDR1 KGHSH and CDR2 LQKENI. Trimming stripped 3 bases from V and 4 bases from J, with 9 bases between. CDR3 loop: CASSPLDITEAFF. The CDR3, as DNA: TGTGCCAGCTCACCTCTGGACATCACTGAAGCTTTCTTT.

This clonotype has only a few counts. The genes are TRBV29-1 and TRBJ2-1, with D maybe TRBD2 (5 bases). Germline V CDR1 and CDR2: SQVTM, ANQGSEA. Trimming removed 7 bases at V and 6 bases at J, with 25 bases between. CDR3 length: 16 amino acids. CDR3 DNA sequence: TGCAGCGGGTGGGGAGCTCGACCCCACTCATCCAATGAGCAGTTCTTC. This sequence encodes CSGWGARPHSSNEQFF.

Worth noting for this clonotype: An end of the junction does not agree with germline; a read error may underlie this. The chain combines TRBV5-5 with TRBJ1-2, with D hard to call. Germline V lookup: CDR1 SGHKS, CDR2 YYEKEE (reference sequence). The CDR3 contains 16 residues. DNA of the CDR3: TGCGCCAGCAGCCAAGAAAACACGGGTTATGGCTATGGCTACACCTTC. This translates into CASSQENTGYGYGYTF.

The CDR3 loop is CASSLESRAGYGYTF. In nucleotides, the CDR3 is TGTGCCAGCAGCTTAGAGAGCAGGGCGGGCTATGGCTACACCTTC. The chain links TRBV7-9 to TRBJ1-2; D possibly corresponds to TRBD1 (5 bases). V was pared by 1 base and J by 4 bases, with 13 bases between. The CDR3 consists of 15 residues. CDR1 and CDR2 from the germline V gene are SEHNR and FQNEAQ (reference sequence).

The chain is built from TRBV7-3 and TRBJ2-3, with TRBD2 matching 8 bases. The CDR3 consists of 15 residues. CDR1 and CDR2 (germline): SGHTA, FQGTGA. The V gene end was trimmed by 5 bases and the J gene end by 5 bases; junction bases not matched to a gene: 9. As DNA, the CDR3 is TGTGCCAGCAGCCTGCAGGGGACTAGGGTAGATACGCAGTATTTT. It codes for CASSLQGTRVDTQYF.

There are many counts of this clonotype. The chain couples TRBV2 to TRBJ1-2; D gene unclear. With 11 bases removed from V and 6 bases from J, the gap between germline ends came to 13 bases. CDR1 and CDR2 from the germline V gene are SNHLY and FYNNEI. There are 11 residues in the CDR3. This chain's CDR3 is CAVRVVDGYTF. DNA for the CDR3: TGTGCCGTACGTGTGGTTGATGGCTACACCTTC.

The chain couples TRBV20-1 to TRBJ2-7; 12 bases fit TRBD2. The CDR3 runs 16 residues. The germline CDR1 and CDR2 sequences are DFQATT and SNEGSKA (reference sequence). The V gene end was trimmed by 5 bases and the J gene end by 2 bases; junction bases not matched to a gene: 10. The CDR3 DNA is TGCAGTGCTGGGGGGACTAGCGGGTCTCGGGCCTACGAGCAGTACTTC. This gives the protein CSAGGTSGSRAYEQYF.

This clonotype has more than one count but fewer than ten. The chain links TRBV29-1 to TRBJ2-5; the D gene is possibly TRBD2 (6 bases). V lost 8 bases and J 5 bases, leaving 12 bases between the germline ends. CDR3 length: 11 amino acids. CDR1 and CDR2 from the germline V gene are SQVTM and ANQGSEA. The CDR3 nucleotides are TGCAGCTCGGGACTCGAGGAGACCCAGTACTTC. Translated: CSSGLEETQYF. The full variable domain, with the rest looked up from reference TRBV29-1 and TRBJ2-5, is SAVISQKPSRDICQRGTSLTIQCQVDSQVTMMFWYRQQPGQSLTLIATANQGSEATYESGFVIDKFPISRPNLTFSTLTVSNMSPEDSSIYLCSSGLEETQYFGPGTRLLVL.

The rearrangement links TRBV4-1 to TRBJ2-3, with a tentative D call TRBD2 (5 bases). The CDR3 spans 17 residues. Germline CDR1 and CDR2: MGHRA and YSYEKL. The V end was cut by 0 bases, the J end by 0 bases, with 13 bases between. Written as DNA, the CDR3 is TGCGCCAGCAGCCAAGAAAGCGGCGCGAGAAGCACAGATACGCAGTATTTT. Its protein is CASSQESGARSTDTQYF.